This T cell receptor (beta chain) was sequenced during a study of blood T cell repertoires in COVID-19. Study details: Collection of acute and convalescent COVID-19 samples took place in the United States, Italy and Spain. T cells, B-cell-depleted T cells, or PBMCs provided the cDNA or gDNA that served as material.

Followed over time, Seattle patients had been enrolled while infection was active. V dropped 0 bases and J dropped 13; count of bases not matched to a gene: 5. This CDR3 comprises 14 residues. Germline CDR1 is SEHNR and CDR2 is FQNEAQ (reference sequence). As originally analysed: The authors estimated nucleated cell counts from reference gene primer amplification. Generated by immunoSEQ multiplex PCR, the TCRdb table keeps only in-frame clones and is missing some. V and J calls and clone size follow that table, whereas D and trimming were derived from the DNA. The sample has hundreds of thousands of clones, around 92% seen once.

The V call is TRBV7-9, the J call TRBJ2-1; 11 nucleotides agree with TRBD2. Sequences were obtained from peripheral blood. The clonotype was recovered from a woman aged 25-40 years with COVID-19, enrolled during active disease. The DNA of the CDR3 is TGTGCCAGCAGCTTAGCTAGCGGGGGGGCTCTCCAGTTCTTC. The encoded protein is CASSLASGGALQFF.